This is a list of T cell receptor beta chains from one sample in a study of T-cell reconstitution after alpha-beta-depleted transplantation in children. TCRdb ran MiXCR on the PCR reads and lists one entry per CDR3 protein. This sample has about 540,000 distinct CDR3 sequences; around 18% occur once, and the top ten carry 3.3%. The material was PBMCs from the stem cell graft donor, obtained from the stem cell graft. The receptors were gathered from a human donor who donated a stem cell graft to a child with acute lymphoblastic leukemia. CDR3s include the opening cysteine and the closing phenylalanine or tryptophan. The D gene is left open where the match is weak. Clone size is given for some rows only: seen once, a few or many times, or a class if the clone is expanded.

CDR3,DNA,D,V,size,J
CASSLGLAESYNEQFF,TGCGCCAGCAGCCTGGGACTAGCGGAATCTTACAATGAGCAGTTCTTC,TRBD2,TRBV5-1,few,TRBJ2-1
CSAQGASGNTIYF,TGCAGTGCCCAAGGAGCCTCTGGAAACACCATATATTTT,.,TRBV20-1,.,TRBJ1-3
CASSFRGHEQFF,TGTGCCAGCAGCTTTCGGGGGCATGAGCAGTTCTTC,.,TRBV7-2,few,TRBJ2-1
CASTSRDTLYEQYF,TGTGCCAGCACCTCCCGGGACACTCTCTACGAGCAGTACTTC,.,TRBV7-9,few,TRBJ2-7
CASSLWGRLAQETQYF,TGTGCCAGCAGCTTATGGGGGAGACTAGCCCAAGAGACCCAGTACTTC,TRBD2,TRBV11-3,.,TRBJ2-5
CASSPSGRNTIYF,TGCGCCAGCAGCCCATCAGGGCGGAACACCATATATTTT,.,TRBV5-1,.,TRBJ1-3
CATSDSGQFAEYTF,TGTGCCACCAGTGATTCAGGGCAGTTTGCCGAATACACCTTC,.,TRBV24-1,.,TRBJ1-2
CASSLGGLAGDEQYF,TGCGCCAGCAGCTTGGGGGGACTAGCGGGAGACGAGCAGTACTTC,TRBD2,TRBV5-1,many,TRBJ2-7
CASLQGGEAFF,TGTGCCAGCCTCCAGGGAGGTGAAGCTTTCTTT,.,TRBV7-9,.,TRBJ1-1
CASMGKGYTEAFF,TGCGCCAGCATGGGGAAAGGTTACACTGAAGCTTTCTTT,.,TRBV5-1,.,TRBJ1-1
CASSYAGQASMNTEAFF,TGTGCCAGCAGTTACGCGGGACAGGCATCAATGAACACTGAAGCTTTCTTT,TRBD1,TRBV6-5,few,TRBJ1-1
CASSHVADTQYF,TGTGCCAGCAGCCATGTGGCAGATACGCAGTATTTT,.,TRBV7-9,.,TRBJ2-3
CASSFPLSDYGYTF,TGTGCCAGCAGTTTCCCCTTGAGCGACTATGGCTACACCTTC,.,TRBV12-3/TRBV12-4,few,TRBJ1-2
CASSEQAAGLGVQYF,TGTGCCAGCAGTGAACAGGCAGCGGGACTAGGGGTGCAGTACTTC,TRBD2,TRBV2,.,TRBJ2-7
CASKSYTALDTTDTQYF,TGTGCCAGCAAATCCTACACGGCACTAGACACTACAGATACGCAGTATTTT,.,TRBV27,.,TRBJ2-3
CASSVGASGSTDTQYF,TGTGCCAGCAGCGTAGGAGCTAGCGGGTCCACAGATACGCAGTATTTT,TRBD2,TRBV9,.,TRBJ2-3
CAISESGPLMNTEAFF,TGTGCCATCAGTGAGTCGGGGCCGCTAATGAACACTGAAGCTTTCTTT,.,TRBV10-3,.,TRBJ1-1
CASSLRPGTSGFVSYEQYF,TGCGCCAGCAGCTTGCGACCAGGGACTAGCGGGTTTGTCTCCTACGAGCAGTACTTC,TRBD2,TRBV5-1,few,TRBJ2-7
CASSLERTEQFF,TGTGCCAGCAGCTTAGAAAGGACAGAGCAGTTCTTC,.,TRBV7-6,few,TRBJ2-1